These 28 T cell receptor beta chains originate from one sample sequenced in a study of cytomegalovirus exposure and HLA in healthy donors (dated by TCRdb to about 2017). The library was generated by the immunoSEQ multiplex PCR assay. The multiplex PCR relied on a mix of 60 forward primers for TCR Vbeta segments and 13 reverse primers for TCR Jbeta segments. Sourced from immuneACCESS, this table was stored by TCRdb with only in-frame sequences that have V and J called. A share of the clones is absent; for the studies checked, an unresolved V gene accounts for under half, and the remainder has no known explanation. The sample table records roughly 100,000 clones; more than 65% of these occur just once. Of the sample, 2.5% to 3.5% falls within the top ten clones. The sequencing sample was made of PBMCs. The source of these receptors is a man aged 30-40 years in good health and CMV-seronegative.

The chain combines TRBV6-1 with TRBJ2-3, with 14 nucleotides matching TRBD2. The CDR3 is 15 residues long. After removal of 4 bases from V and 5 bases from J, the junction contained 2 bases not matched to a gene. Germline V gene data show CDR1 as MNHNS and CDR2 as SASEGT. The CDR3 here is CASSVTSGRGDTQYF. Here the CDR3 DNA reads TGTGCCAGCAGTGTGACTAGCGGGAGGGGAGATACGCAGTATTTT.

The chain has TRBV27 and TRBJ2-1; weak D call: TRBD2 (7 bases). The CDR3 is 13 residues long. V lost 5 bases and J 8 bases, leaving 13 bases between the germline ends. From germline, CDR1 is MNHEY and CDR2 SMNVEV (reference sequence). As DNA, the CDR3 is TGTGCCAGCAGTACACCGGGGGGCTATGAGCAGTTCTTC. Residues: CASSTPGGYEQFF.

The CDR3 bases are TGTGCCAGCGGTGGGGCCCGGGGCTACACCTTC. Its translation: CASGGARGYTF. This chain links TRBV28 with TRBJ1-2; tentative D call: TRBD1 (5 bases). The CDR3 has 11 amino acids. V lost 8 bases and J 8 bases, leaving 12 bases between the germline ends. CDR1 is MDHEN, CDR2 SYDVKM, per germline.

The chain is built from TRBV6-6 and TRBJ1-2; 9 bases align to TRBD1. Germline CDR1 is MNHNY and CDR2 is SVGAGI (reference sequence). This CDR3 is built from 14 residues. The V segment lost 5 bases and the J segment 7 bases; nucleotides outside the gene matches: 8. CDR3 sequence reads: CASSRGQGFAGYTF. In DNA form, the CDR3 reads TGTGCCAGCAGTAGGGGACAGGGTTTCGCTGGCTACACCTTC.

The count of this clone is one. The J gene is TRBJ1-2, the V gene TRBV19; TRBD1 might be the D (6 bases). CDR3 size: 16 residues. Germline CDR1 reads LNHDA; CDR2 reads SQIVND (reference sequence). Between the trimmed V and J ends, which lost 4 bases and 5 bases, there was a span of 20 bases. The CDR3 sequence is CASSTTGPIVGYGYTF. The CDR3, as DNA: TGTGCCAGTAGTACGACAGGCCCAATCGTTGGATATGGCTACACCTTC.

The rearrangement links TRBV7-9 to TRBJ1-5; 8 bases match TRBD1. This CDR3 has 14 residues. Trimming cost V 5 bases and J 4 bases; bases outside gene matches: 4. CDR1 SEHNR and CDR2 FQNEAQ come from the germline V gene (reference sequence). CDR3 sequence (DNA): TGTGCCAGCAGCCTCCAGGGGGCGAATCAGCCCCAGCATTTT. Translating gives CASSLQGANQPQHF. The variable domain in full, completed from reference TRBV7-9 and TRBJ1-5, reads DTGVSQNPRHKITKRGQNVTFRCDPISEHNRLYWYRQTLGQGPEFLTYFQNEAQLEKSRLLSDRFSAERPKGSFSTLEIQRTEQGDSAMYLCASSLQGANQPQHFGDGTRLSIL.

The chain combines TRBV5-4 with TRBJ2-3, with TRBD2 matching 12 bases. V gave up 4 bases and J gave up 1 base; unmatched junction bases: 7. Per the germline V gene, CDR1 is SGHNT and CDR2 is YYREEE (reference sequence). This CDR3 is 17 amino acids long. The CDR3: CASSLYPSGRGTDTQYF. In DNA form, the CDR3 reads TGTGCCAGCAGCCTATACCCTAGCGGGAGGGGCACAGATACGCAGTATTTT.

In regard to this clone: Its ends do not fully match the called genes, so a read error is possible. This sequence joins TRBV7-9 and TRBJ2-7, with TRBD1 identical over 9 bases. The CDR3 runs 16 residues. CDR1 is SEHNR, CDR2 FQNEAQ, per germline (reference sequence). The CDR3: CSSSSPPGQGSYEQYF. In nucleotides, the CDR3 is TGTTCCAGCAGCTCTCCGCCGGGACAGGGTTCCTACGAGCAGTACTTC. Drawing the rest from reference TRBV7-9 and TRBJ2-7, the complete variable domain is DTGVSQNPRHKITKRGQNVTFRCDPISEHNRLYWYRQTLGQGPEFLTYFQNEAQLEKSRLLSDRFSAERPKGSFSTLEIQRTEQGDSAMYLCSSSSPPGQGSYEQYFGPGTRLTVT.

The chain recombines TRBV14 with TRBJ2-2, with D tentatively TRBD1 (6 bases). Germline CDR1 SGHDN, CDR2 FVKESK. There are 14 residues in the CDR3. Trimming stripped 4 bases from V and 5 bases from J, with 11 bases between. In nucleotides, the CDR3 is TGTGCCAGCAGCCTACAGGGAATTACCGGGGAGCTGTTTTTT. This codes for CASSLQGITGELFF.

The gene calls are TRBV28 and TRBJ2-3, with 10 bases lining up with TRBD2. The junction had 12 bases not matched to a gene; V was cut back by 3 bases and J by 6 bases. This CDR3 region has 17 residues. Germline CDR1 and CDR2: MDHEN and SYDVKM. As DNA, the CDR3 is TGTGCCAGCAGTTTGCCGCCGGGACTAGCGTTGGGGGATACGCAGTATTTT. This encodes CASSLPPGLALGDTQYF.

The chain employs TRBV4-3 and TRBJ1-2; no definite D call. Trimming removed 1 base from V and 0 bases from J, with 9 bases in between. CDR1 is LGHNA and CDR2 is YSLEER in the germline V gene. The CDR3 has 15 residues. CDR3 protein: CASSQGLGANYGYTF. CDR3 bases: TGCGCCAGCAGCCAAGGGTTGGGAGCTAACTATGGCTACACCTTC.

This clone was recorded a few times. The rearrangement uses TRBV6-1 and TRBJ2-7; TRBD2 aligns across 7 bases. The length of the CDR3 is 14 residues. Trimming at V came to 0 bases and at J to 4 bases, leaving 3 bases not matched to a gene. Per germline, CDR1 MNHNS and CDR2 SASEGT. The CDR3 DNA follows: TGTGCCAGCAGTGAAGCTGGGGGGGGGTACGAGCAGTACTTC. Translated, it gives CASSEAGGGYEQYF.

CDR3 in amino acids: CASSAGGSVYNEQFF. The CDR3 bases are TGTGCCAGCAGTGCCGGCGGCTCCGTCTACAATGAGCAGTTCTTC. This chain uses TRBV7-9 with TRBJ2-1; D is unresolved. The CDR3 is 15 residues long. V was cut by 6 bases and J by 3 bases, with 15 bases left in between. The V gene's germline CDR1 is SEHNR and CDR2 FQNEAQ (reference sequence). The variable domain in full, completed from reference TRBV7-9 and TRBJ2-1, reads DTGVSQNPRHKITKRGQNVTFRCDPISEHNRLYWYRQTLGQGPEFLTYFQNEAQLEKSRLLSDRFSAERPKGSFSTLEIQRTEQGDSAMYLCASSAGGSVYNEQFFGPGTRLTVL.

This clone has a single count. The chain couples TRBV11-2 to TRBJ1-1; TRBD1 matches 10 bases. The CDR3 is 17 residues long. The J segment lost 6 bases and the V segment lost 1 base, leaving 11 bases of the junction unmatched. From germline, CDR1 is SGHAT and CDR2 FQNNGV. In DNA form, the CDR3 reads TGTGCCAGCAGCTTAGCCACGGGACAGGGGATCGACCCTGAAGCTTTCTTT. It is translated as CASSLATGQGIDPEAFF.

This chain links TRBV29-1 with TRBJ2-1; D gene ambiguous. CDR1 is SQVTM, CDR2 ANQGSEA, per germline. V dropped 2 bases and J dropped 3 bases, with 8 bases sitting between them. The CDR3 loop spans 13 amino acids. The CDR3: CSVEYANYNEQFF. The CDR3 bases are TGCAGCGTTGAATATGCTAACTACAATGAGCAGTTCTTC.

The J gene is TRBJ2-1, the V gene TRBV5-5; TRBD2 aligns across 7 bases. The V gene's germline CDR1 is SGHKS and CDR2 YYEKEE (reference sequence). This CDR3 has 14 amino acids. The trim removed 6 bases at V and 2 bases at J, leaving 5 bases unmatched. CDR3 nucleotide sequence: TGTGCCAGCATGCCCCGGGGGGCCTACAATGAGCAGTTCTTC. Translation: CASMPRGAYNEQFF.

The V and J genes are TRBV19 and TRBJ2-3; D possibly corresponds to TRBD2 (6 bases). Germline CDR1 is LNHDA and CDR2 is SQIVND (reference sequence). The CDR3 runs to 14 residues. The V end was cut by 5 bases, the J end by 0 bases, with 9 bases between. CDR3 nucleotide sequence: TGTGCCAGTAGTGTAAGCGGGAGCACAGATACGCAGTATTTT. It is translated as CASSVSGSTDTQYF.

This clone was seen a few times. Here the CDR3 reads CASSSGTGTYEQYF. In DNA form, the CDR3 reads TGCGCCAGCAGTTCCGGGACAGGGACATACGAGCAGTACTTC. The chain has TRBV5-1 and TRBJ2-7; 9 nucleotides match TRBD1. Germline trimming cut 5 bases from V and 4 bases from J; bases unmatched to any gene: 7. The CDR3 runs to 14 residues. Per the germline V gene, CDR1 is SGHRS and CDR2 is YFSETQ.

The chain joins TRBV18 to TRBJ2-1; 9 bases are shared with TRBD2. CDR1 and CDR2 from the germline V gene are KGHSH and LQKENI. The CDR3 spans 18 residues. Trimming cost V 2 bases and J 0 bases; bases outside gene matches: 8. CDR3 in DNA: TGTGCCAGCTCACCATTGGCTAGCGGGACCTCCTCCTACAATGAGCAGTTCTTC. Translating gives CASSPLASGTSSYNEQFF.

J is TRBJ2-7 and V is TRBV29-1; 10 bases line up with TRBD1. CDR1 SQVTM and CDR2 ANQGSEA come from the germline V gene. V was pared by 6 bases and J by 3 bases, with 5 bases of the junction left unmatched. This CDR3 is built from 13 residues. CDR3 protein: CSVRGTGDYEQYF. Here the CDR3 DNA reads TGCAGCGTGCGGGGGACAGGGGACTACGAGCAGTACTTC.

The chain uses TRBV5-1 and TRBJ2-3; 11 bases line up with TRBD2. V dropped 0 bases and J dropped 0; count of bases not matched to a gene: 0. This CDR3 is 16 amino acids long. Germline V lookup: CDR1 SGHRS, CDR2 YFSETQ. CDR3 in DNA: TGCGCCAGCAGCTTGGGACTAGCGGGAAGCACAGATACGCAGTATTTT. Encoded protein: CASSLGLAGSTDTQYF. Using reference TRBV5-1 and TRBJ2-3 for the parts outside the CDR3, the full variable domain is KAGVTQTPRYLIKTRGQQVTLSCSPISGHRSVSWYQQTPGQGLQFLFEYFSETQRNKGNFPGRFSGRQFSNSRSEMNVSTLELGDSALYLCASSLGLAGSTDTQYFGPGTRLTVL.

The V call is TRBV27, the J call TRBJ2-1; 11 bases line up with TRBD2. CDR1 is MNHEY, CDR2 SMNVEV, per germline (reference sequence). Unmatched junction bases numbered 2, after V lost 1 base and J lost 0 bases. The CDR3 is 17 amino acids. CDR3 in DNA: TGTGCCAGCAGTTTATTAGCGGGAGGGAGCTCCTACAATGAGCAGTTCTTC. Protein product: CASSLLAGGSSYNEQFF.

This chain links TRBV2 with TRBJ1-2; the D gene is possibly TRBD1 (6 bases). V was clipped by 1 base and J by 4 bases, with 10 bases between them. The CDR3 sequence is 14 residues long. Germline CDR1 SNHLY, CDR2 FYNNEI. In DNA form, the CDR3 reads TGTGCCAGCAGTGAAGGGGGGCAGGGCTATGGCTACACCTTC. Amino acid sequence: CASSEGGQGYGYTF.

The CDR3: CASSPSGRAGETQYF. The CDR3 region has the DNA TGTGCCAGCAGCCCATCGGGGAGAGCTGGTGAGACCCAGTACTTC. This chain joins TRBV9 and TRBJ2-5; TRBD2 might be the D (5 bases). Deletions cut 4 bases from V and 5 bases from J, with 18 bases between. There are 15 residues in the CDR3. Germline assignment: CDR1 SGDLS and CDR2 YYNGEE.

This chain links TRBV27 with TRBJ2-1, with 7 bases identical to TRBD2. Unmatched junction bases numbered 18, after V lost 0 bases and J lost 7 bases. This CDR3 is built from 19 residues. Germline assignment: CDR1 MNHEY and CDR2 SMNVEV (reference sequence). CDR3 region: CASSLSSGRAYSGLNEQFF. The CDR3 DNA sequence: TGTGCCAGCAGTTTATCGAGTGGGAGGGCCTATTCGGGTTTGAATGAGCAGTTCTTC.

V gene TRBV6-5 combines with J gene TRBJ2-5; 10 bases are a match to TRBD1. The last part of the DNA fits TRBJ2-7 better; the J call may be wrong. The CDR3 length is 14 residues. Looked up from germline, CDR1 is MNHEY and CDR2 is SVGAGI. The CDR3 DNA reads TGTGCCAGCAGTGACGGGACAGGGGCCTACGAGCAGTACTTC. Translating it yields CASSDGTGAYEQYF.

This clone has more than one count but fewer than ten. The J gene is TRBJ1-4, the V gene TRBV30, with 10 positions matching TRBD1. This CDR3 is 14 amino acids long. The germline gives CDR1 GTSNPN, CDR2 SVGIG (reference sequence). The V gene end was trimmed by 5 bases and the J gene end by 7 bases; junction bases not matched to a gene: 7. The chain's CDR3 is CAWAWDRGPEKLFF. In DNA, the CDR3 is TGTGCCTGGGCCTGGGACAGGGGCCCTGAAAAACTGTTTTTT.

The chain uses TRBV27 and TRBJ2-1, with D perhaps TRBD2 (6 bases). V dropped 4 bases and J dropped 3 bases, with 16 bases sitting between them. Germline V lookup: CDR1 MNHEY, CDR2 SMNVEV (reference sequence). This CDR3 has 16 residues. The CDR3 DNA reads TGTGCCAGCAGTTCGTCGATGGGGGAGGACTACAATGAGCAGTTCTTC. Protein product: CASSSSMGEDYNEQFF.